The T cell receptor (beta chain) under discussion was sequenced for a study of control samples from healthy donors and cancer patients. Assay used: immunoSEQ multiplex PCR; TCRdb lists only in-frame clones, some missing. The table shows some 74,000 clones, with about 94% occurring only once. The receptor comes from a woman in her 30s in good health. Specimen: blood.

The CDR3 coding sequence is TGTGCCAGCAGTTACTTGAGACAGGGGGCGGGAGGCTACACCTTC. This gives the protein CASSYLRQGAGGYTF. This rearrangement joins TRBV6-5 to TRBJ1-2; TRBD1 agrees at 10 bases. V shed 1 base and J 8 bases; nucleotides not matched to a gene: 7. The CDR3 has 15 residues. Germline V gene lookup returns CDR1 MNHEY and CDR2 SVGAGI.